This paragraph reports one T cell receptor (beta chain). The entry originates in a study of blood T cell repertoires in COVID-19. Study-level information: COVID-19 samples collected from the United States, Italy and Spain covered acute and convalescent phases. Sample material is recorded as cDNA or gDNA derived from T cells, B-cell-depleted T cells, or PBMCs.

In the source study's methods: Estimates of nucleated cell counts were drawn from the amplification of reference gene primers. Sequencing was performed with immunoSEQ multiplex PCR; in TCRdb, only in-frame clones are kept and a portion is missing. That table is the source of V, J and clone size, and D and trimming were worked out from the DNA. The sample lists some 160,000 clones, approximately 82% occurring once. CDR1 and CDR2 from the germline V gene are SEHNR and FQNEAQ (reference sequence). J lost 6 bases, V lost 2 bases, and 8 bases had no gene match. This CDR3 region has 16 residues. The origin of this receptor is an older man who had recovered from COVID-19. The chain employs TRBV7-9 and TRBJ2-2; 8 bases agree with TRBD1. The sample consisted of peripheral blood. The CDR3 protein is CASSLLRQGWAGELFF. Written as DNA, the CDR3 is TGTGCCAGCAGCTTACTTCGACAGGGGTGGGCCGGGGAGCTGTTTTTT. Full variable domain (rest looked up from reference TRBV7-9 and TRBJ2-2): DTGVSQNPRHKITKRGQNVTFRCDPISEHNRLYWYRQTLGQGPEFLTYFQNEAQLEKSRLLSDRFSAERPKGSFSTLEIQRTEQGDSAMYLCASSLLRQGWAGELFFGEGSRLTVL.